This T cell receptor (beta chain) was recorded in a study of T-cell reconstitution after alpha-beta-depleted transplantation in children. Regarding the study as a whole: In patients about two months after transplant, alpha-beta T cells reportedly arose from several hundred expanded graft clones. Once a year had passed after transplant, T-cell counts and diversity came mostly from newly produced T cells. TCRbeta diversity was high at day 60 in some patients (a result of surviving recipient T cells and thymic progenitors).

Preparing the TCRbeta library involved the use of unique molecular identifiers. From the PCR reads, TCRdb called clonotypes with MiXCR, one entry per CDR3 protein. Of about 440,000 distinct CDR3 sequences listed, roughly 43% are singletons. Germline-derived CDR1 and CDR2 are SEHNR and FQNEAQ (reference sequence). The V end was cut by 6 bases, the J end by 0 bases, with 12 bases between. The CDR3 has 15 amino acids. This clonotype was found a few times. The antigen remains undetermined. This chain uses TRBV7-9 with TRBJ1-3; tentatively, D is TRBD1 (6 bases). The sample was PBMCs, taken before TCRalphabeta/CD19-depleted stem cell transplant. The TCR comes from a girl aged 2 to 9 with aplastic anemia, due to receive a stem cell transplant. For the CDR3, the DNA is TGTGCCAGCAGGGGGCAGGGGAGCTCTGGAAACACCATATATTTT. It is translated as CASRGQGSSGNTIYF.